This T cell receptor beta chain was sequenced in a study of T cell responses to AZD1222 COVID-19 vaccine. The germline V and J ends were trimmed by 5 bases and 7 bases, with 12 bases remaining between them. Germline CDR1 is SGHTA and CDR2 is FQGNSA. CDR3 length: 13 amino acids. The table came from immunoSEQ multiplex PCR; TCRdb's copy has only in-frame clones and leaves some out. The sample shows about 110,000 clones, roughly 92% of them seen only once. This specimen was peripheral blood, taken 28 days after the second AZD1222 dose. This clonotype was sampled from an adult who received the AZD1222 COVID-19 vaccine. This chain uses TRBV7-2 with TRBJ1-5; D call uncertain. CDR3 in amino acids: CASSQSWPQPQHF. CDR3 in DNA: TGTGCCAGCAGCCAAAGCTGGCCGCAGCCCCAGCATTTT.